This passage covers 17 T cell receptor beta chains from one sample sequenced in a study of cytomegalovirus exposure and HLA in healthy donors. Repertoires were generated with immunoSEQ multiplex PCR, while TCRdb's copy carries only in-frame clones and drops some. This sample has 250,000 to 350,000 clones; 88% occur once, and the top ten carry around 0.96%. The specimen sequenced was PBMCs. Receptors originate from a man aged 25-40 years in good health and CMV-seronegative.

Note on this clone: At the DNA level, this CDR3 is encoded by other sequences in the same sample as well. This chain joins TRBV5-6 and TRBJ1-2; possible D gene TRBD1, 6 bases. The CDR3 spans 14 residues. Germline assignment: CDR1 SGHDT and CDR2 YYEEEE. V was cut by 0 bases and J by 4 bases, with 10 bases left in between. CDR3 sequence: CASSLGLQGYGYTF. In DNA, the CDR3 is TGTGCCAGCAGCTTGGGGTTACAGGGCTATGGCTACACCTTC.

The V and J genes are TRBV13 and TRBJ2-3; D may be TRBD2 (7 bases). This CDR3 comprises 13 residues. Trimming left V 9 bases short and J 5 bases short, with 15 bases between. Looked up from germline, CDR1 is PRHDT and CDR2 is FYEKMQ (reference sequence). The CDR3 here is CASKRGAKDTQYF. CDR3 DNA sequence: TGTGCCAGTAAACGGGGGGCTAAAGATACGCAGTATTTT.

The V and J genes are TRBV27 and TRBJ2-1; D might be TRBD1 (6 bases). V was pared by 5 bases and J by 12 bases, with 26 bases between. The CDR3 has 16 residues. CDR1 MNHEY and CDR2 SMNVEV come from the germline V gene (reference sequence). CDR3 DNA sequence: TGTGCCAGCAGTATAATGGGGGCAGGGCGAGGGGGTGGGCAGTTCTTC. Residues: CASSIMGAGRGGGQFF.

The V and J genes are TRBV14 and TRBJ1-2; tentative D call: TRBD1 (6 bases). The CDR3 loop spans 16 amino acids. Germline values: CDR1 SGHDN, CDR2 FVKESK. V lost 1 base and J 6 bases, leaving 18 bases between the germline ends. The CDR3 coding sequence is TGTGCCAGCAGCCAAGCTTTAGCGGGGACACGCGATGGCTACACCTTC. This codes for CASSQALAGTRDGYTF.

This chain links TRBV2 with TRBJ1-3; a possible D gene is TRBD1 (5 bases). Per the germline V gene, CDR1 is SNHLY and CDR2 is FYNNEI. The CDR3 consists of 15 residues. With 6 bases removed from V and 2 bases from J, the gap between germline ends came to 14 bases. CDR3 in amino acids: CASRERSGTGNTIYF. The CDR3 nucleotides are TGTGCCAGCAGAGAGAGGTCAGGGACTGGAAACACCATATATTTT.

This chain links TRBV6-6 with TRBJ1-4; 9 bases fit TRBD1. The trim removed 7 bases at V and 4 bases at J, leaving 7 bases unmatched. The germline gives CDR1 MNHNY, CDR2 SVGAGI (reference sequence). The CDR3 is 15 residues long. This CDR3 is CASTLGDRVNEKLFF. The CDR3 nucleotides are TGTGCCAGCACTCTAGGGGACAGGGTTAATGAAAAACTGTTTTTT.

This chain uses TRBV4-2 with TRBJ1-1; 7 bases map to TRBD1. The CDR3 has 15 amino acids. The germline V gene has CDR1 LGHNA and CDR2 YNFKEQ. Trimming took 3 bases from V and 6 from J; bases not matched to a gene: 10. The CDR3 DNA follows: TGTGCCAGCAGCCAGGGAGAGACAGGGAAATCTGAAGCTTTCTTT. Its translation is CASSQGETGKSEAFF.

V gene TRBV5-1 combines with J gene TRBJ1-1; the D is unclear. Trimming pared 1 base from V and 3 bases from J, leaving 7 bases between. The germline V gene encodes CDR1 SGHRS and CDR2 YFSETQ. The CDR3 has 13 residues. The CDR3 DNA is TGCGCCAGCAGCTTGTTGGGCCACACTGAAGCTTTCTTT. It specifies CASSLLGHTEAFF.

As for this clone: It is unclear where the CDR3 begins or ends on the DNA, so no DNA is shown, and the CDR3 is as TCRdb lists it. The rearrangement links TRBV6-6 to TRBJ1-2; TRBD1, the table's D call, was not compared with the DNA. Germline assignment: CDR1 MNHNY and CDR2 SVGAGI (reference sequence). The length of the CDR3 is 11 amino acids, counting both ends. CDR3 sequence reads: CASSYWAGGTF.

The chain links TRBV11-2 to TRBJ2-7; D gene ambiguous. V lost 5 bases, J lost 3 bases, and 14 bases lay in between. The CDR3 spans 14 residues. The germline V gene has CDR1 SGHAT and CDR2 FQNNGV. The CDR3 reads CASSPPSQYYEQYF. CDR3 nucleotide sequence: TGTGCCAGCAGCCCTCCCTCCCAGTACTACGAGCAGTACTTC.

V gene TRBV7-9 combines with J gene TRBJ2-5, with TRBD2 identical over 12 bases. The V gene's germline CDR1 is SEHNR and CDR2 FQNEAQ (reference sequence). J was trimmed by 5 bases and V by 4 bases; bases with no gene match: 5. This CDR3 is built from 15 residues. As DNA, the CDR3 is TGTGCCAGCAGCTCTAGCGGGGGGGCCTTTGAGACCCAGTACTTC. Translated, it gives CASSSSGGAFETQYF.

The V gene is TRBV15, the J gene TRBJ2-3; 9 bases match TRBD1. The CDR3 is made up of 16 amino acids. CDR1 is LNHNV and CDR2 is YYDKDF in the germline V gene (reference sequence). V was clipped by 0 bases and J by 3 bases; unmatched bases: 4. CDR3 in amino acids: CATSRDPGTGTDTQYF. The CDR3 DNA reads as TGTGCCACCAGCAGAGATCCCGGGACAGGGACAGATACGCAGTATTTT.

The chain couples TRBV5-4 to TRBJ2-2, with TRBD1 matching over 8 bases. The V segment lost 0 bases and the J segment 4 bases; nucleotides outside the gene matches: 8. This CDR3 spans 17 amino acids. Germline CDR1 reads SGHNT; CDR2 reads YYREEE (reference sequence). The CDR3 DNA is TGTGCCAGCAGCTTGGAAGGACAGGGTTCAAGCACCGGGGAGCTGTTTTTT. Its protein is CASSLEGQGSSTGELFF.

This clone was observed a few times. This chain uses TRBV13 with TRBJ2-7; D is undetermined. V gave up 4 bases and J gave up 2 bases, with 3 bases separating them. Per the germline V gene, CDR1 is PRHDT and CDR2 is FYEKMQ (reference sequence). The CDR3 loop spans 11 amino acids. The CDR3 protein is CASSSTYEQYF. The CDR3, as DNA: TGTGCCAGCAGCTCAACCTACGAGCAGTACTTC.

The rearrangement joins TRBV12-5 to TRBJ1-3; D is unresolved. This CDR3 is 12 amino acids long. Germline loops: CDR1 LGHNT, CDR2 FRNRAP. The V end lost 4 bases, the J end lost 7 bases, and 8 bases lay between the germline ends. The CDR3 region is CASGSPGNTIYF. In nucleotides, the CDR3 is TGTGCTAGTGGTTCCCCCGGTAACACCATATATTTT.

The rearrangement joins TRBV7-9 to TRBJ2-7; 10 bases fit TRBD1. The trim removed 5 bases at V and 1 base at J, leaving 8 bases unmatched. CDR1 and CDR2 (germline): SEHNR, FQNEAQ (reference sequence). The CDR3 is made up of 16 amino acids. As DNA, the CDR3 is TGTGCCAGCAGCGACATACCGGGACAGGGGTCCTACGAGCAGTACTTC. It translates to CASSDIPGQGSYEQYF.

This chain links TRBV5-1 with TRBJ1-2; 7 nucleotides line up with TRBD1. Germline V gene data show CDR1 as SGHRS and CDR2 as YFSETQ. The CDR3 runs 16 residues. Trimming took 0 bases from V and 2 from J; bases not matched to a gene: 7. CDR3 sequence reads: CASSLEVGRGNYGYTF. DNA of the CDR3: TGCGCCAGCAGCTTGGAAGTAGGCAGGGGGAACTATGGCTACACCTTC.